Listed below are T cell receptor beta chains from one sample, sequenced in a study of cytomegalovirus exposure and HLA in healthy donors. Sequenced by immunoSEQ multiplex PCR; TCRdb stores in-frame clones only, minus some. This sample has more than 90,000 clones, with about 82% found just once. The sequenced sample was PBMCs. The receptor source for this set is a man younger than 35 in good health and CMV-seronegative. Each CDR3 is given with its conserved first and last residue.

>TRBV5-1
CASSREETQYF
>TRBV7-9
CASSLDRERGYTF
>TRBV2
CASRGQGREKLFF
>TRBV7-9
CASSFVGGAERGELFF
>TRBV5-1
CASSFGRATGELFF
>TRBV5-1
CASSLFLGQNYEQYF
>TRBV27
CASSLSSGGRDTQYF
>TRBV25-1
CASSLRADYNEQFF
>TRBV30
CAWSVLAGGDTQYF
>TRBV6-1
CASSEVQGPGLLAKNIQYF
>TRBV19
CASSIRSSDTGELFF
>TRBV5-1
CASSYLYQETQYF
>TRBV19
CASSPTRDRSVKGNQPQHF
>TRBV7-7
CASSPETSGSTDTQYF
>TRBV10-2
CASSELAGAAEQYF
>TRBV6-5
CASSFSGSVGNEQFF
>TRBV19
CASSTRTSPSGELFF
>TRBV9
CASSVDQGFPETQYF
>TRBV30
CAYTWRTEAFF
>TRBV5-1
CASSLAGTGNTEAFF
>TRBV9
CASSAQGRNTGELFF
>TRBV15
CATSRDQQSQETQYF
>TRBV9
CASSVDWQGLNTGELFF
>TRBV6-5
CASSTPVSGNTIYF
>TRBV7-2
CASSPDRNPQPQHF
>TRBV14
CASSQESVTTEAFF
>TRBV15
CATSRVGASSYEQYF
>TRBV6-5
CASSYSAGIAKNIQYF
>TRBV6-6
CASSQTGNNQPQHF
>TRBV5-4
CAGLRGNEQFF
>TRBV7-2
CASSLSQVSNQPQHF
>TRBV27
CASSSLAGGTNTGELFF
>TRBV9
CASSGGTSGTNEQFF
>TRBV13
CASSLGLRENTEAFF
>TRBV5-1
CASKLNYNTGELFF
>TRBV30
CAQKGRRRERGGNEQFF
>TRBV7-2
CASSYSGSGAYEQYF
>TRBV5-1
CASSGGGDSYNEQFF
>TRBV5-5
CASSLLQGNTEAFF
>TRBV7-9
CASSLGATEAFF
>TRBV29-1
CSVADGVQETQYF
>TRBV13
CASSIGLAGGHTYEQYF
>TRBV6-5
CASSRARYNEQFF
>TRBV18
CASSQGLAKEYEQYF
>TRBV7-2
CASSLWGEGGYTF
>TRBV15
CATSRGALVVLDTDTQYF
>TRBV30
CAWSLGQTNQPQHF
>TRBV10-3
CAISESKPGLAGDNEQFF
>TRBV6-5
CASSSGGVSYNEQFF
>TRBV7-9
CASGGEYEQYF
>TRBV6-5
CASSYGSGLNTEAFF
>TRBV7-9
CASSLPGHHEQYF
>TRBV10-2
CASTEETRQNTEAFF
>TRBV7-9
CASSSQVYEQYF
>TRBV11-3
CASRGGAGELFF